These 17 T cell receptor beta chains were all obtained from the same sample, sequenced in a study of T cell responses to AZD1222 COVID-19 vaccine (dated by TCRdb to the early 2020s). Libraries were constructed by the immunoSEQ multiplex PCR assay. TCRdb's version of the immuneACCESS table is confined to in-frame rearrangements and falls short of the full clone set. An unresolved V gene accounts for under half of the shortfall where checked; the remainder is of unknown origin. The sample table holds around 110,000 clones, of which around 90% were seen once. The top ten clonotypes cover approximately 8% of the sample. Taken with the paper, the label for time point translates to: about 28 days (+/-7) after the second vaccine dose. Here the sequenced sample was peripheral blood, taken 28 days after the second AZD1222 dose. The receptor source for this set is an adult who received the AZD1222 COVID-19 vaccine.

V is TRBV6-1 and J is TRBJ1-6; D is unresolved. V was cut by 3 bases and J by 4 bases, with 7 bases left in between. Germline V gene sequence: CDR1 MNHNS, CDR2 SASEGT. This CDR3 is built from 14 residues. The CDR3 sequence is CASSDLNYNSPLHF. The DNA for the CDR3 is TGTGCCAGCAGTGATCTAAATTATAATTCACCCCTCCACTTT.

The chain links TRBV11-2 to TRBJ1-2; 10 bases agree with TRBD1. The length of the CDR3 is 16 residues. V lost 5 bases, J lost 6 bases, and 12 bases stayed unmatched. Germline assignment: CDR1 SGHAT and CDR2 FQNNGV. The CDR3 sequence: CASSHTGTGDDNGYTF. The DNA for the CDR3 is TGTGCCAGCAGCCACACCGGGACAGGGGACGACAATGGCTACACCTTC. The whole variable domain, remainder taken from reference TRBV11-2 and TRBJ1-2, is EAGVAQSPRYKIIEKRQSVAFWCNPISGHATLYWYQQILGQGPKLLIQFQNNGVVDDSQLPKDRFSAERLKGVDSTLKIQPAKLEDSAVYLCASSHTGTGDDNGYTFGSGTRLTVV.

This clone appeared once. CDR3 residues: CSALNTGSTEAFF. Written as DNA, the CDR3 is TGCAGCGCCCTAAATACAGGTTCCACTGAAGCTTTCTTT. The chain has TRBV29-1 and TRBJ1-1; possibly TRBD1 for D (5 bases). Germline V CDR1 and CDR2: SQVTM, ANQGSEA. V lost 7 bases and J lost 4, with 16 bases in between. This CDR3 region has 13 residues.

V is TRBV7-2 and J is TRBJ1-1, with 9 bases lining up with TRBD1. The CDR3 has 14 residues. V lost 4 bases to trimming and J lost 3 bases; unmatched junction nucleotides: 3. In germline, CDR1 is SGHTA, CDR2 FQGNSA. This CDR3 is CASSSGQGHTEAFF. CDR3 sequence (DNA): TGTGCCAGCAGCTCAGGACAGGGGCACACTGAAGCTTTCTTT.

The chain recombines TRBV3-1 (or the pseudogene TRBV3-2) with TRBJ1-1; D is unresolved. Germline V gene data show CDR1 as LGHDT and CDR2 as YNNKEL (reference sequence). The CDR3 covers 12 residues. The V gene lost 4 bases and the J gene lost 0 bases, with 3 bases spanning the gap. The CDR3 loop is CASSRVNTEAFF. The CDR3 DNA is TGTGCCAGCAGCCGGGTGAACACTGAAGCTTTCTTT.

The CDR3 protein is CASGKSGTGNNEQFF. CDR3 in DNA: TGTGCCAGTGGGAAGTCCGGGACAGGGAACAATGAGCAGTTCTTC. The chain carries TRBV19 and TRBJ2-1, with 9 bases matching TRBD1. V gave up 8 bases and J gave up 5 bases; unmatched junction bases: 10. Germline V gene data show CDR1 as LNHDA and CDR2 as SQIVND (reference sequence). The CDR3 length is 15 residues.

The rearrangement joins TRBV6-4 to TRBJ2-5, with TRBD2 as a possible D gene (6 bases). Looked up from germline, CDR1 is MRHNA and CDR2 is SNTAGT. V was trimmed by 4 bases and J by 4 bases, leaving 10 bases between them. This CDR3 is 13 amino acids long. CDR3 region: CASSAGEGETQYF. The CDR3 nucleotides are TGTGCCAGCAGTGCGGGGGAAGGAGAGACCCAGTACTTC.

This chain uses TRBV3-1 (or the pseudogene TRBV3-2) with TRBJ2-4; D uncertain. The CDR3 contains 16 residues. V dropped 0 bases and J dropped 4 bases, with 13 bases sitting between them. Germline loops: CDR1 LGHDT, CDR2 YNNKEL (reference sequence). This CDR3 reads CASSQDPWSQKNIQYF. The CDR3 bases are TGTGCCAGCAGCCAAGACCCCTGGAGCCAAAAAAACATTCAGTACTTC.

The genes are TRBV28 and TRBJ1-2; D gene uncertain. V gave up 2 bases and J gave up 5 bases, with 6 bases separating them. CDR1 is MDHEN, CDR2 SYDVKM, per germline. CDR3 length: 12 amino acids. CDR3 residues: CASSLAEYGYTF. Written as DNA, the CDR3 is TGTGCCAGCAGTTTAGCCGAGTATGGCTACACCTTC.

CDR3 in DNA: TGTGCCAGCTCACGGGACACCAGCTCCTATAATTCACCCCTCCACTTT. Residues: CASSRDTSSYNSPLHF. This sequence joins TRBV18 and TRBJ1-6; D possibly corresponds to TRBD1 (6 bases). The CDR3 is 16 amino acids. Per the germline V gene, CDR1 is KGHSH and CDR2 is LQKENI. Trimming took 4 bases from V and 0 from J, leaving 10 bases between them. The whole variable domain, filled in from reference TRBV18 and TRBJ1-6, reads NAGVMQNPRHLVRRRGQEARLRCSPMKGHSHVYWYRQLPEEGLKFMVYLQKENIIDESGMPKERFSAEFPKEGPSILRIQQVVRGDSAAYFCASSRDTSSYNSPLHFGNGTRLTVT.

The chain uses TRBV6-4 and TRBJ2-2, with unresolved D. V lost 0 bases and J 7 bases, leaving 12 bases between the germline ends. The CDR3 totals 15 residues. Looked up from germline, CDR1 is MRHNA and CDR2 is SNTAGT. CDR3 amino acids: CASSDSNGVHGELFF. The CDR3 DNA reads as TGTGCCAGCAGTGACTCGAATGGTGTTCACGGGGAGCTGTTTTTT.

On this clone itself: A junction boundary mismatches the germline segment, possibly from a read error. The genes are TRBV10-3 and TRBJ1-1; no clear D gene. CDR3 size: 12 residues. Germline CDR1 is ENHRY and CDR2 is SYGVKD. CDR3 loop: CAIREFRTEAFF. As DNA, the CDR3 is TGTGCCATCAGGGAGTTTCGGACTGAAGCTTTCTTT.

This chain connects TRBV3-1 (or the pseudogene TRBV3-2) to TRBJ2-3; 8 bases fit TRBD1. CDR1 is LGHDT and CDR2 is YNNKEL in the germline V gene (reference sequence). The CDR3 has 15 amino acids. After removal of 4 bases from V and 6 bases from J, the junction contained 9 bases not matched to a gene. CDR3 protein: CASSPGTGGPDTQYF. For the CDR3, the DNA is TGTGCCAGCAGCCCCGGGACAGGAGGGCCCGATACGCAGTATTTT.

With respect to this clone: The sample carries other DNA sequences with the same CDR3. The gene calls are TRBV7-6 and TRBJ1-1, with a possible D match to TRBD1 (5 bases). CDR1 SGHVS and CDR2 FNYEAQ come from the germline V gene. V lost 4 bases, J lost 3 bases, and 9 bases lay in between. The CDR3 covers 13 residues. In DNA, the CDR3 is TGTGCCAGCAGCTCCGGGGGGTACACTGAAGCTTTCTTT. Its translation: CASSSGGYTEAFF.

The chain has TRBV5-1 and TRBJ2-5, with D unresolved. The germline V gene encodes CDR1 SGHRS and CDR2 YFSETQ. Trimming shortened V by 2 bases and J by 1 base, and 0 bases separated the two germline ends. The CDR3 is made up of 11 amino acids. The CDR3, as DNA: TGCGCCAGCAGCTTCCAAGAGACCCAGTACTTC. Its translation is CASSFQETQYF.

V and J are TRBV10-1 and TRBJ1-1, with 7 positions matching TRBD1. The CDR3 has 20 amino acids. Trimming cost V 0 bases and J 3 bases; bases outside gene matches: 19. The germline CDR1 and CDR2 sequences are WNHNN and SYGVQD (reference sequence). CDR3 amino acids: CASSESCIRGQNPRDTEAFF. The DNA of the CDR3 is TGCGCCAGCAGTGAGTCGTGCATTAGGGGACAGAACCCCAGGGACACTGAAGCTTTCTTT.

This chain uses TRBV5-1 with TRBJ2-3, with D possibly being TRBD2 (6 bases). Trimming stripped 1 base from V and 3 bases from J, with 12 bases between. The CDR3 covers 15 residues. CDR1 is SGHRS and CDR2 is YFSETQ in the germline V gene. The CDR3 region has the DNA TGCGCCAGCAGCTTGAGGCGACTAGAGACAGATACGCAGTATTTT. Protein sequence: CASSLRRLETDTQYF.